This TCR beta chain stems from a study of shared T cell receptors in the human thymus. Generated by immunoSEQ multiplex PCR, the TCRdb table keeps only in-frame clones and is missing some. The data contain about 380,000 clones, 95% of them singletons. Sequencing input: thymocytes. The TCR was taken from a human donor.

In DNA form, the CDR3 reads TGTGCCAAACCCCAGGGCGACAGCACAGATACGCAGTATTTT. Residues: CAKPQGDSTDTQYF. The chain uses TRBV21-1 and TRBJ2-3; no check of the table's D call, TRBD1, against the DNA was made. TRBV21-1 is designated a pseudogene. The CDR3 is 14 amino acids.